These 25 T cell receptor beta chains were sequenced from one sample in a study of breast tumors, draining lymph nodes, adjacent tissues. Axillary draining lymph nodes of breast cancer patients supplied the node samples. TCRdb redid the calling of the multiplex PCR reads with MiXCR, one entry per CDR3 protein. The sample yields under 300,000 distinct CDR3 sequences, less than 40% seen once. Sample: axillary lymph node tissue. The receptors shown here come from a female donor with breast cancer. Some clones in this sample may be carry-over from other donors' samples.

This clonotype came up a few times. DNA for the CDR3: TGTGCCAGCAACGAGGGTACCTATGGCTACACCTTC. The encoded protein is CASNEGTYGYTF. The J gene is TRBJ1-2, the V gene TRBV28; D is unresolved. The CDR3 runs 12 residues. Trimming removed 7 bases from V and 4 bases from J, with 10 bases in between. The germline V gene encodes CDR1 MDHEN and CDR2 SYDVKM.

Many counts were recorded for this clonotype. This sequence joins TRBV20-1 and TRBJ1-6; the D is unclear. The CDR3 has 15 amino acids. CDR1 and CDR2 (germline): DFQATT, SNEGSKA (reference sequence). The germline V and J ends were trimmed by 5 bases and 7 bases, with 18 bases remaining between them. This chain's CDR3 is CSAYPDGLQNSPLHF. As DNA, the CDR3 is TGCAGTGCTTACCCCGACGGTTTACAGAATTCACCCCTCCACTTT.

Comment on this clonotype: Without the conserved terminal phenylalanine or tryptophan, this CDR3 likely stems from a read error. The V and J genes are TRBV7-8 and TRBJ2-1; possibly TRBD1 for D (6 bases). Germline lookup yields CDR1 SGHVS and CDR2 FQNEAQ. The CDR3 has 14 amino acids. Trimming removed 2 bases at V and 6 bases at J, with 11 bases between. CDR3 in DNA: TGTGCCAGCAGCTTATTGACAGGTAGCAATGAGCAGTTCCTC. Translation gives CASSLLTGSNEQFL.

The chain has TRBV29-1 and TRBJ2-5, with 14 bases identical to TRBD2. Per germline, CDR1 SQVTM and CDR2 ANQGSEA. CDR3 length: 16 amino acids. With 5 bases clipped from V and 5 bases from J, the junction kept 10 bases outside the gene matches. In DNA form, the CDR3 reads TGCAGCGTTCGAGAGGGGACTAGCGGGAGTGGGGAGACCCAGTACTTC. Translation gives CSVREGTSGSGETQYF.

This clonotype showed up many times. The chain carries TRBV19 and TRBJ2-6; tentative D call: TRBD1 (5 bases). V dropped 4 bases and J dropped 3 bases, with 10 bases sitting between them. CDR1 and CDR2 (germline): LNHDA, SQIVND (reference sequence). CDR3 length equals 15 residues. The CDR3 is CASSNLRGGANVLTF. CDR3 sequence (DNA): TGTGCCAGTAGTAACCTTAGGGGTGGGGCCAACGTCCTGACTTTC. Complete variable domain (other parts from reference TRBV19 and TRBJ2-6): DGGITQSPKYLFRKEGQNVTLSCEQNLNHDAMYWYRQDPGQGLRLIYYSQIVNDFQKGDIAEGYSVSREKKESFPLTVTSAQKNPTAFYLCASSNLRGGANVLTFGAGSRLTVL.

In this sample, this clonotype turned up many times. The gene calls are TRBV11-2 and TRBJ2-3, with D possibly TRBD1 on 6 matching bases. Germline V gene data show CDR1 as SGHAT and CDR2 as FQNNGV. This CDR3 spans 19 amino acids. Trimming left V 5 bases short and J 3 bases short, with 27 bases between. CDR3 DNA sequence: TGTGCCAGCAGCCTAAGGGCACAGGGCGGACAAGGAAGGACAGATACGCAGTATTTT. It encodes CASSLRAQGGQGRTDTQYF.

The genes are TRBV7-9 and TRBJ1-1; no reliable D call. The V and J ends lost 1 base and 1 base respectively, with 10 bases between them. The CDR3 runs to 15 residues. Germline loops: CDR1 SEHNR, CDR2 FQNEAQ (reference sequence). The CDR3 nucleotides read TGTGCCAGCAGCTTAGTAGGACTGCCGAACACTGAAGCTTTCTTT. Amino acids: CASSLVGLPNTEAFF.

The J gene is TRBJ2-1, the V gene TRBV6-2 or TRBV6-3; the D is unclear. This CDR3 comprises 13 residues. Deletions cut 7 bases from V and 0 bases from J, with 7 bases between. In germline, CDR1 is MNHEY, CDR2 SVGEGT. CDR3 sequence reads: CASKLSSYNEQFF. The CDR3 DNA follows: TGTGCCAGCAAACTGAGCTCCTACAATGAGCAGTTCTTC.

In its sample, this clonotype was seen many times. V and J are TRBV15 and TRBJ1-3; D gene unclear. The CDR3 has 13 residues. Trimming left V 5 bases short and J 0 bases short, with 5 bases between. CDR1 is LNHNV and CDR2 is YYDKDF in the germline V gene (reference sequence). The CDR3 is CATSATSGNTIYF. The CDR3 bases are TGTGCCACCAGCGCAACCTCTGGAAACACCATATATTTT.

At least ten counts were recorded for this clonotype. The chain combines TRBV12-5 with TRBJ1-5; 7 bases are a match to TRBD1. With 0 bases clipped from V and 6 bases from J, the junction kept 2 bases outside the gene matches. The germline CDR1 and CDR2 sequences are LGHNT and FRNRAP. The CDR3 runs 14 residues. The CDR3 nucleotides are TGTGCTAGTGGTTTGGTACAGGGGTCTCAGCCCCAGCATTTT. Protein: CASGLVQGSQPQHF.

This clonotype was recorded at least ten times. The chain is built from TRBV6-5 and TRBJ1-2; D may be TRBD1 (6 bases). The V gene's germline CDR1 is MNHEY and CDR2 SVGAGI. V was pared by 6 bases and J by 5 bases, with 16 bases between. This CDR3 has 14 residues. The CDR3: CASSQFRGQYGYTF. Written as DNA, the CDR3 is TGTGCCAGCAGCCAATTCCGCGGACAGTATGGCTACACCTTC.

As DNA, the CDR3 is TGCAGTGCTAGAGATTGGGCAGTGGAGACCCAGTACTTC. Encoded protein: CSARDWAVETQYF. The chain joins TRBV20-1 to TRBJ2-5; D remains unclear. The CDR3 totals 13 residues. V was shortened by 0 bases and J by 5 bases, with 10 bases between the two germline ends. Per the germline V gene, CDR1 is DFQATT and CDR2 is SNEGSKA (reference sequence).

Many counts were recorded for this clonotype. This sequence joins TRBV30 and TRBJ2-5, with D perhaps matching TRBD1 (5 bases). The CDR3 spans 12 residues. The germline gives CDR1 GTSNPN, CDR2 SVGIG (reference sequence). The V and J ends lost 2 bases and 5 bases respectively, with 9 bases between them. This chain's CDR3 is CAWSPGMETQYF. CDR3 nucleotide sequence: TGTGCCTGGAGTCCAGGGATGGAGACCCAGTACTTC.

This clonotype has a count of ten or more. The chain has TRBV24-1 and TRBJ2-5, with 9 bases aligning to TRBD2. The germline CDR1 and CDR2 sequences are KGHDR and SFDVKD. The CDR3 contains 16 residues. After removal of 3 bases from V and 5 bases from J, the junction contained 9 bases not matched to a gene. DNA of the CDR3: TGTGCCACCAGTGATGTCCTAGCGGGGCCGGGGGAGACCCAGTACTTC. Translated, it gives CATSDVLAGPGETQYF.

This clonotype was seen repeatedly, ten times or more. CDR3: CASSLVGGMDGYTF. The DNA of the CDR3 is TGTGCCAGCAGCTTAGTCGGGGGGATGGATGGCTACACCTTC. V is TRBV11-2 and J is TRBJ1-2; perhaps TRBD1 as D (5 bases). CDR3 length: 14 amino acids. Trimming took 1 base from V and 6 from J, leaving 12 bases between them. Germline loops: CDR1 SGHAT, CDR2 FQNNGV.

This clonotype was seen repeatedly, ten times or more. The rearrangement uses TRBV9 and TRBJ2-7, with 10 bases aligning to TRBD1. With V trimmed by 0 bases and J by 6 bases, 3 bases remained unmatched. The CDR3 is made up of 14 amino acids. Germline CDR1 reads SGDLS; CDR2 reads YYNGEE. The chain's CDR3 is CASSVGQGAFEQYF. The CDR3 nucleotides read TGTGCCAGCAGCGTAGGACAGGGGGCTTTCGAGCAGTACTTC.

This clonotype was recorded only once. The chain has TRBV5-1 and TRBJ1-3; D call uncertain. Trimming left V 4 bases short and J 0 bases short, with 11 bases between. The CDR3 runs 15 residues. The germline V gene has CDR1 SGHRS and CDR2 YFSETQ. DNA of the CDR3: TGCGCCAGCAGCGCGGACCGCGGCTCTGGAAACACCATATATTTT. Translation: CASSADRGSGNTIYF.

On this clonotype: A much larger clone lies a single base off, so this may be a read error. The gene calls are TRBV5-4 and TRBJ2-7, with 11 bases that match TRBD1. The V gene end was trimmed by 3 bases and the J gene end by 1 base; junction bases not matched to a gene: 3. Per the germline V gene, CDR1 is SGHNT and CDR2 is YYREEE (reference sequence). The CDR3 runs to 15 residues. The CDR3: CASSSGTGGSYEQYF. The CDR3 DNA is TGTGCCAGCAGCTCGGGGACAGGGGGTTCCTACGAGCAGTACTTC.

The CDR3 sequence is CSARGSLAGKTQYF. CDR3 nucleotide sequence: TGCAGTGCTAGAGGGTCCCTAGCGGGAAAGACCCAGTACTTC. V is TRBV20-1 and J is TRBJ2-5; 9 bases are a match to TRBD2. Germline V gene lookup returns CDR1 DFQATT and CDR2 SNEGSKA (reference sequence). The CDR3 is 14 amino acids. Trimming removed 1 base from V and 6 bases from J; junction bases left unmatched: 6.

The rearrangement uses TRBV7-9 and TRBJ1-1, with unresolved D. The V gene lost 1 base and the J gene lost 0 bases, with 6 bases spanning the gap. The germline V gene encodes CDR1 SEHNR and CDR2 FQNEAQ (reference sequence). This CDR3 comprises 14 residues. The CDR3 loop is CASSLGGVNTEAFF. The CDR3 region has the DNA TGTGCCAGCAGCTTAGGGGGTGTGAACACTGAAGCTTTCTTT.

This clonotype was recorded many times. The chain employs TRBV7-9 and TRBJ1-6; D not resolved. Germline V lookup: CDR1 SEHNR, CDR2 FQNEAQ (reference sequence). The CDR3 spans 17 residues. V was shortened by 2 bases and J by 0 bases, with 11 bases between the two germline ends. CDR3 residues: CASSLLGRSSYNSPLHF. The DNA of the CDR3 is TGTGCCAGCAGCTTATTGGGCAGGAGCTCCTATAATTCACCCCTCCACTTT.

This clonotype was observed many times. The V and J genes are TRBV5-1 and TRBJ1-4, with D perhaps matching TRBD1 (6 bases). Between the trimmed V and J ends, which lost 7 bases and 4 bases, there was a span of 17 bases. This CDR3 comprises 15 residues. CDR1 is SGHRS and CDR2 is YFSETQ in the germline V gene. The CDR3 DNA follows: TGCGCCAGCTCCCGAGGGGGTGGTAGTAATGAAAAACTGTTTTTT. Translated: CASSRGGGSNEKLFF.

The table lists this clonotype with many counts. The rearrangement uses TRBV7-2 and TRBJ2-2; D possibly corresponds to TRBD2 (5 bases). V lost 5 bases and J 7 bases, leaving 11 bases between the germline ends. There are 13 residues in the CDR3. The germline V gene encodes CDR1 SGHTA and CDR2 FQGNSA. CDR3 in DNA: TGTGCCAGCAGCAGTAGCGTTGACGGGGAGCTGTTTTTT. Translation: CASSSSVDGELFF. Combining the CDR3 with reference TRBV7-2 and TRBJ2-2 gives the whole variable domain GAGVSQSPSNKVTEKGKDVELRCDPISGHTALYWYRQSLGQGLEFLIYFQGNSAPDKSGLPSDRFSAERTGGSVSTLTIQRTQQEDSAVYLCASSSSVDGELFFGEGSRLTVL.

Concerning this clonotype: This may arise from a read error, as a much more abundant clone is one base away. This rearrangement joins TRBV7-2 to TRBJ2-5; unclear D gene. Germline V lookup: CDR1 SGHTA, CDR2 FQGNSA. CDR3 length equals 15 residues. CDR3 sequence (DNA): TGTGCCAGCAGCTTAAGGTCGAAGATTCAAGAGACCCAGCACTTC. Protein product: CASSLRSKIQETQHF.

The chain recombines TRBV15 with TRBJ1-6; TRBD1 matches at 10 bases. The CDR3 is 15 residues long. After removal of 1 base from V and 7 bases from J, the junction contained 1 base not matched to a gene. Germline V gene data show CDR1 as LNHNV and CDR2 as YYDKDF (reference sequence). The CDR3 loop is CATSRGDRGNSPLHF. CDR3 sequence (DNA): TGTGCCACCAGCAGAGGGGACAGGGGCAATTCACCCCTCCACTTT. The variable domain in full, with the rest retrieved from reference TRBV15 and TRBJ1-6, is DAMVIQNPRYQVTQFGKPVTLSCSQTLNHNVMYWYQQKSSQAPKLLFHYYDKDFNNEADTPDNFQSRRPNTSFCFLDIRSPGLGDTAMYLCATSRGDRGNSPLHFGNGTRLTVT.